Listed below are T cell receptor beta chains from one sample, sequenced in a study of shared clonotypes between healthy human individuals. Here immunoSEQ multiplex PCR was the method, and the copy in TCRdb shows in-frame clones only, minus some. The profile covers some 800,000 clones, with more than 85% appearing a single time and 24% taken by the ten largest. The sample taken for sequencing was naive CD8+ T cells sorted from blood. These receptors were collected from a young man in good health. The CDR3 runs from the conserved cysteine through the conserved F or W. D genes are given only for firm matches. The size of a clone is reported for some rows only, either as once, few or many, or as a class for expanded clones.

>TRBJ2-7|TRBV10-3|.|11|.
CAIRAGAWLVF
TGTGCCATCAGAGCCGGGGCGTGGCTGGTCTTC
>TRBJ2-5|TRBV13|TRBD2|16|.
CASSLSVAGDGETQYF
TGTGCCAGCAGCTTAAGCGTAGCGGGAGATGGAGAGACCCAGTACTTC
>TRBJ1-2|TRBV14|TRBD1|17|.
CASSQDPRGRSGNGYTF
TGTGCCAGCAGCCAAGATCCCAGGGGGCGATCGGGTAATGGCTACACCTTC
>TRBJ2-1|TRBV27|.|14|once
CASSLTGKGDEQFF
TGTGCCAGCAGTTTAACGGGGAAGGGGGATGAGCAGTTCTTC
>TRBJ2-1|TRBV7-9|.|13|.
CASSLGRYNEQFF
TGTGCCAGCAGCTTAGGCCGTTACAATGAGCAGTTCTTC
>TRBJ2-1|TRBV11-2|.|12|.
CASSLVVPEQFF
TGTGCCAGCAGCTTAGTAGTTCCGGAGCAGTTCTTC
>TRBJ1-2|TRBV27|.|13|.
CASSLNRGYGYTF
TGTGCCAGCAGTCTCAATCGGGGGTATGGCTACACCTTC
>TRBJ2-1|TRBV25-1|.|14|.
CASSERVFVGEQFF
TGTGCCAGCAGTGAAAGGGTTTTTGTCGGAGAGCAGTTCTTC
>TRBJ2-7|TRBV5-1|.|14|.
CASCDSPLAGEQYF
TGCGCCAGCTGCGACAGTCCCCTCGCTGGGGAGCAGTACTTC
>TRBJ2-7|TRBV5-8|.|15|.
CASSLVNNGFSEQYF
TGTGCCAGCAGCTTGGTCAACAACGGTTTCTCCGAGCAGTACTTC
>TRBJ1-5|TRBV2|.|12|.
CASSDRYQPQHF
TGTGCCAGCAGTGACCGTTATCAGCCCCAGCATTTT
>TRBJ2-2|TRBV27|.|15|.
CASSLSGYSIGELFF
TGTGCCAGCAGTTTATCAGGGTACTCTATCGGGGAGCTGTTTTTT
>TRBJ2-1|TRBV4-1|TRBD1|18|.
CASSQEPGTGNFYNEQFF
TGCGCCAGCAGCCAAGAGCCCGGGACAGGGAATTTTTACAATGAGCAGTTCTTC
>TRBJ2-7|TRBV6-1|.|15|few
CASSPRGTEAYEQYF
TGTGCCAGCAGCCCTAGAGGGACGGAGGCCTACGAGCAGTACTTC
>TRBJ2-5|TRBV7-9|TRBD2|13|.
CASSPRELETQYF
TGTGCCAGCAGCCCGCGGGAGTTAGAGACCCAGTACTTC
>TRBJ2-2|TRBV11-3|.|14|.
CASSPRQRTGELFF
TGTGCCAGCAGCCCTCGACAGCGAACCGGGGAGCTGTTTTTT
>TRBJ2-7|TRBV7-6|TRBD2|15|.
CASSSYSGSVYEQYF
TGTGCCAGCAGCTCATATAGCGGGAGTGTCTACGAGCAGTACTTC
>TRBJ2-1|TRBV11-2|.|10|.
CASSSYEQFF
TGTGCCAGCAGCTCTTATGAGCAGTTCTTC
>TRBJ2-2|TRBV4-1|TRBD1|14|few
CASSGTANTGELFF
TGCGCCAGCAGCGGGACAGCGAACACCGGGGAGCTGTTTTTT
>TRBJ1-3|TRBV9|TRBD1|14|.
CASNPRGGGNTIYF
TGTGCCAGCAACCCCAGGGGGGGTGGAAACACCATATATTTT
>TRBJ2-7|TRBV27|.|14|once
CASSLVGSSYEQYF
TGTGCCAGCAGTTTGGTGGGAAGCTCCTACGAGCAGTACTTC
>TRBJ1-1|TRBV14|.|16|.
CASSPTDMTVTFEAFF
TGTGCCAGCAGCCCGACCGATATGACAGTAACCTTTGAAGCTTTCTTT
>TRBJ1-1|TRBV28|.|13|.
CASSLQRNTEAFF
TGTGCCAGCAGTTTACAGAGAAACACTGAAGCTTTCTTT
>TRBJ2-3|TRBV28|TRBD2|18|.
CASLELAGSGSGTDTQYF
TGTGCCAGCCTCGAACTAGCGGGCAGCGGGAGTGGGACAGATACGCAGTATTTT